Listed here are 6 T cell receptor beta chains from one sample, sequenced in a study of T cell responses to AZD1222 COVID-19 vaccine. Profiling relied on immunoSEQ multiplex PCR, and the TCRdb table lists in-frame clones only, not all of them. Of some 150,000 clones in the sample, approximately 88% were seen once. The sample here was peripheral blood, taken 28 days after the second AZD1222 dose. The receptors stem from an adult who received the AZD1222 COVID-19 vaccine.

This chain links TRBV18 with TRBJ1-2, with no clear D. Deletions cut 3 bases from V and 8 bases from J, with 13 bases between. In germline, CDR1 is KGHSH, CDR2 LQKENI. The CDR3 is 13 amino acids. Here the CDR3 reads CASSPKAGEGYTF. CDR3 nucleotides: TGTGCCAGCTCACCCAAGGCTGGGGAAGGCTACACCTTC.

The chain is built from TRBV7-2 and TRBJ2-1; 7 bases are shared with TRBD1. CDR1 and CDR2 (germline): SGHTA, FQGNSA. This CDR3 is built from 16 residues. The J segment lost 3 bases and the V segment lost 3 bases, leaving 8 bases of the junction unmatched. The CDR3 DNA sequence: TGTGCCAGCAGCTTCGCAGGGGGTTCCAACTACAATGAGCAGTTCTTC. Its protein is CASSFAGGSNYNEQFF. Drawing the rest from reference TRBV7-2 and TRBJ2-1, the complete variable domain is GAGVSQSPSNKVTEKGKDVELRCDPISGHTALYWYRQSLGQGLEFLIYFQGNSAPDKSGLPSDRFSAERTGGSVSTLTIQRTQQEDSAVYLCASSFAGGSNYNEQFFGPGTRLTVL.

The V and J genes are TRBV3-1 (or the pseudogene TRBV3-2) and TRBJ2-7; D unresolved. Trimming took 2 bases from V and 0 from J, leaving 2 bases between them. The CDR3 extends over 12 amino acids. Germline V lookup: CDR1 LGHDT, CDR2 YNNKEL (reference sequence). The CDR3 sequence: CASSQSSYEQYF. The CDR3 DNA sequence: TGTGCCAGCAGCCAAAGCTCCTACGAGCAGTACTTC.

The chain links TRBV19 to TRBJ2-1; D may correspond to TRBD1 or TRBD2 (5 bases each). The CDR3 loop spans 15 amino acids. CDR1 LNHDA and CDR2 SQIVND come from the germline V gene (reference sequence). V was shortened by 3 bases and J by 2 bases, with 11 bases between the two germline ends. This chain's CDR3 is CASSIPGATYNEQFF. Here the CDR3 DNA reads TGTGCCAGTAGTATCCCCGGGGCCACCTACAATGAGCAGTTCTTC.

CDR3 nucleotide sequence: TGTGCCAGTACCGGTTCCCCGGACAGAAAATACAATGAGCAGTTCTTC. Protein: CASTGSPDRKYNEQFF. This sequence joins TRBV19 and TRBJ2-1, with TRBD1 as a possible D gene (6 bases). The CDR3 extends over 16 amino acids. Trimming shortened V by 7 bases and J by 4 bases, and 20 bases separated the two germline ends. Germline CDR1 LNHDA, CDR2 SQIVND (reference sequence).

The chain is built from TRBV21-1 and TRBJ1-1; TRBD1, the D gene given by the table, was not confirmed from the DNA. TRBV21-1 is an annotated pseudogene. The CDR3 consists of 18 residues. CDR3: CASSLLRTGLIPGPEAFF. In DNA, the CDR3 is TGTGCCAGCAGCCTCCTTCGGACAGGGTTGATTCCTGGCCCTGAAGCTTTCTTT.